What follows are 17 T cell receptor beta chains derived from one specimen sequenced in a study of T-cell memory formation after mild COVID-19. MiXCR, run by TCRdb on the 5' RACE reads, gives a single entry per CDR3 protein. The data show 250,000 to 400,000 distinct CDR3 sequences, around an eighth seen once. Source material: PBMCs or a T cell subset sorted from them (not recorded which). The receptors stem from a man between 18 and 29 years old who had mild COVID-19 (a few samples of this study predate the infection). Cell type and time point are not known.

This clonotype was recorded a few times. The J gene is TRBJ2-2, the V gene TRBV20-1; 8 bases line up with TRBD2. The trim removed 6 bases at V and 8 bases at J, leaving 14 bases unmatched. CDR1 is DFQATT and CDR2 is SNEGSKA in the germline V gene (reference sequence). The CDR3 loop spans 15 amino acids. CDR3 DNA sequence: TGCAGTGCGCGAAAGATGGGACTAGTAGGGGGGGAGCTGTTTTTT. This gives the protein CSARKMGLVGGELFF.

This clonotype was found a few times. V gene TRBV5-1 combines with J gene TRBJ2-5; TRBD1 matches at 7 bases. Germline lookup yields CDR1 SGHRS and CDR2 YFSETQ. This CDR3 has 16 amino acids. J lost 3 bases, V lost 3 bases, and 11 bases had no gene match. CDR3 sequence: CASSSGTAKREETQYF. For the CDR3, the DNA is TGCGCCAGCAGCTCCGGGACAGCCAAAAGGGAAGAGACCCAGTACTTC.

This rearrangement joins TRBV12-3 or TRBV12-4 to TRBJ1-2; the match to TRBD1 covers 9 bases. This CDR3 spans 20 amino acids. The junction had 23 bases not matched to a gene; V was cut back by 3 bases and J by 6 bases. CDR3 nucleotides: TGTGCCAGCAGTTTTGGGACAGGGTTCTTAGATTATCTCTCGAGGGATGGCTACACCTTC. Translating gives CASSFGTGFLDYLSRDGYTF.

This clonotype was seen many times. The chain combines TRBV7-2 with TRBJ2-7, with 8 bases identical to TRBD1. Germline V gives CDR1 SGHTA, CDR2 FQGNSA. The CDR3 runs to 14 residues. V trimming: 5 bases; J trimming: 2 bases; junction bases outside the gene matches: 5. CDR3 nucleotide sequence: TGTGCCAGCAGCCCACAGGGGGGACCCTACGAGCAGTACGTC. Its translation is CASSPQGGPYEQYV.

The rearrangement joins TRBV28 to TRBJ1-2; tentatively, D is TRBD1 (6 bases). The germline V gene encodes CDR1 MDHEN and CDR2 SYDVKM. V was pared by 5 bases and J by 7 bases, with 11 bases between. The length of the CDR3 is 12 residues. Here the CDR3 reads CASSEDSSGYTF. The DNA for the CDR3 is TGTGCCAGCAGTGAGGACAGTTCTGGCTACACCTTC.

This clonotype was seen a handful of times. The chain combines TRBV30 with TRBJ1-2; D is ambiguous. The CDR3 extends over 14 amino acids. V was pared by 5 bases and J by 5 bases, with 18 bases between. The germline V gene encodes CDR1 GTSNPN and CDR2 SVGIG (reference sequence). CDR3 nucleotides: TGTGCCTGGCAGCGACCGGCCACCCTATATGGCTACACCTTC. Protein sequence: CAWQRPATLYGYTF.

This clonotype was recorded at least ten times. The rearrangement links TRBV7-2 to TRBJ2-1; perhaps D is TRBD1 or TRBD2 (6 bases each). There are 16 residues in the CDR3. CDR1 is SGHTA and CDR2 is FQGNSA in the germline V gene. The germline V and J ends were trimmed by 1 base and 9 bases, with 19 bases remaining between them. In DNA form, the CDR3 reads TGTGCCAGCAGCTTAGAGTTTCCGGGGGCGGGCGGTGAGCAGTTCTTC. It codes for CASSLEFPGAGGEQFF.

The rearrangement links TRBV3-1 to TRBJ2-4; 7 bases align to TRBD1. Trimming removed 0 bases from V and 0 bases from J; junction bases left unmatched: 5. Germline CDR1 is LGHDT and CDR2 is YNNKEL (reference sequence). The CDR3 has 17 amino acids. As DNA, the CDR3 is TGTGCCAGCAGCCAAGACACAGGGGTCCTAGCCAAAAACATTCAGTACTTC. It is translated as CASSQDTGVLAKNIQYF. The variable domain in full, completed from reference TRBV3-1 and TRBJ2-4, reads DTAVSQTPKYLVTQMGNDKSIKCEQNLGHDTMYWYKQDSKKFLKIMFSYNNKELIINETVPNRFSPKSPDKAHLNLHINSLELGDSAVYFCASSQDTGVLAKNIQYFGAGTRLSVL.

This clonotype was counted a few times. The V call is TRBV7-9, the J call TRBJ1-1; D not certain. The CDR3 runs to 13 residues. In germline, CDR1 is SEHNR, CDR2 FQNEAQ (reference sequence). Trimming took off 3 bases at V and 5 bases at J, with 10 bases between the two ends. In DNA, the CDR3 is TGTGCCAGCAGCTTCTGGGTGGGGACTGAAGCTTTCTTT. Protein sequence: CASSFWVGTEAFF.

This clonotype was detected ten times or more. The J gene is TRBJ2-5, the V gene TRBV10-3; TRBD1 agrees at 7 bases. Germline values: CDR1 ENHRY, CDR2 SYGVKD. The CDR3 contains 13 residues. The ends lost 6 bases at V and 3 bases at J; junction bases unmatched: 4. CDR3 sequence: CAISRQGEETQYF. CDR3 nucleotides: TGTGCCATCAGCCGACAGGGCGAAGAGACCCAGTACTTC.

The chain combines TRBV28 with TRBJ1-6; weak D call: TRBD1 (6 bases). The CDR3 is made up of 11 amino acids. Trimming removed 8 bases from V and 17 bases from J, with 16 bases in between. Germline V gene lookup returns CDR1 MDHEN and CDR2 SYDVKM. The CDR3 sequence: CASARERGFHF. In DNA form, the CDR3 reads TGTGCCAGCGCCCGAGAGAGGGGGTTCCACTTT.

The chain couples TRBV7-2 to TRBJ2-1, with TRBD2 identical over 14 bases. The CDR3 is made up of 15 amino acids. V lost 5 bases and J lost 12; bases outside the gene matches: 9. From germline, CDR1 is SGHTA and CDR2 FQGNSA. CDR3 bases: TGTGCCAGCAGCCCACGACTAGCGGGGGGGCCAGGGCAGTTCTTC. It codes for CASSPRLAGGPGQFF.

The sample holds a few counts of this clonotype. The chain combines TRBV5-6 with TRBJ2-5, with unresolved D. Between the trimmed V and J ends, which lost 4 bases and 2 bases, there was a span of 12 bases. This CDR3 has 14 residues. Looked up from germline, CDR1 is SGHDT and CDR2 is YYEEEE. The CDR3 spells CASSRRRLQETQYF. The CDR3 nucleotides read TGTGCCAGCAGCCGACGGAGATTACAAGAGACCCAGTACTTC.

This clonotype was observed a few times. The chain carries TRBV7-9 and TRBJ1-4; D is unclear. V lost 4 bases to trimming and J lost 2 bases, with 8 bases between them. This CDR3 is 14 amino acids long. Per germline, CDR1 SEHNR and CDR2 FQNEAQ (reference sequence). The CDR3 loop reads CASSSWSTNEKLFF. Here the CDR3 DNA reads TGTGCCAGCAGCTCCTGGTCTACTAATGAAAAACTGTTTTTT.

The genes are TRBV28 and TRBJ2-7; D possibly corresponds to TRBD2 (5 bases). In germline, CDR1 is MDHEN, CDR2 SYDVKM. With 5 bases removed from V and 0 bases from J, the gap between germline ends came to 11 bases. This CDR3 comprises 14 residues. The CDR3 loop is CASSDYSRSYEQYV. CDR3 DNA sequence: TGTGCCAGCAGTGACTACAGCCGCTCCTACGAGCAGTACGTC.

The chain couples TRBV7-2 to TRBJ2-3; 11 bases fit TRBD2. Germline V gene data show CDR1 as SGHTA and CDR2 as FQGNSA. The J segment lost 0 bases and the V segment lost 5 bases, leaving 10 bases of the junction unmatched. The CDR3 runs to 18 residues. This CDR3 reads CASSPTSGGIPSTDTQYF. CDR3 bases: TGTGCCAGCAGCCCCACTAGCGGGGGCATTCCTAGCACAGATACGCAGTATTTT.

V usage is TRBV12-3 or TRBV12-4 and J usage is TRBJ1-2; D gene uncertain. The CDR3 spans 11 residues. V was pared by 8 bases and J by 4 bases, with 8 bases between. CDR3: CASGLGYGYTF. The CDR3, as DNA: TGTGCCAGCGGCCTAGGCTATGGCTACACCTTC.